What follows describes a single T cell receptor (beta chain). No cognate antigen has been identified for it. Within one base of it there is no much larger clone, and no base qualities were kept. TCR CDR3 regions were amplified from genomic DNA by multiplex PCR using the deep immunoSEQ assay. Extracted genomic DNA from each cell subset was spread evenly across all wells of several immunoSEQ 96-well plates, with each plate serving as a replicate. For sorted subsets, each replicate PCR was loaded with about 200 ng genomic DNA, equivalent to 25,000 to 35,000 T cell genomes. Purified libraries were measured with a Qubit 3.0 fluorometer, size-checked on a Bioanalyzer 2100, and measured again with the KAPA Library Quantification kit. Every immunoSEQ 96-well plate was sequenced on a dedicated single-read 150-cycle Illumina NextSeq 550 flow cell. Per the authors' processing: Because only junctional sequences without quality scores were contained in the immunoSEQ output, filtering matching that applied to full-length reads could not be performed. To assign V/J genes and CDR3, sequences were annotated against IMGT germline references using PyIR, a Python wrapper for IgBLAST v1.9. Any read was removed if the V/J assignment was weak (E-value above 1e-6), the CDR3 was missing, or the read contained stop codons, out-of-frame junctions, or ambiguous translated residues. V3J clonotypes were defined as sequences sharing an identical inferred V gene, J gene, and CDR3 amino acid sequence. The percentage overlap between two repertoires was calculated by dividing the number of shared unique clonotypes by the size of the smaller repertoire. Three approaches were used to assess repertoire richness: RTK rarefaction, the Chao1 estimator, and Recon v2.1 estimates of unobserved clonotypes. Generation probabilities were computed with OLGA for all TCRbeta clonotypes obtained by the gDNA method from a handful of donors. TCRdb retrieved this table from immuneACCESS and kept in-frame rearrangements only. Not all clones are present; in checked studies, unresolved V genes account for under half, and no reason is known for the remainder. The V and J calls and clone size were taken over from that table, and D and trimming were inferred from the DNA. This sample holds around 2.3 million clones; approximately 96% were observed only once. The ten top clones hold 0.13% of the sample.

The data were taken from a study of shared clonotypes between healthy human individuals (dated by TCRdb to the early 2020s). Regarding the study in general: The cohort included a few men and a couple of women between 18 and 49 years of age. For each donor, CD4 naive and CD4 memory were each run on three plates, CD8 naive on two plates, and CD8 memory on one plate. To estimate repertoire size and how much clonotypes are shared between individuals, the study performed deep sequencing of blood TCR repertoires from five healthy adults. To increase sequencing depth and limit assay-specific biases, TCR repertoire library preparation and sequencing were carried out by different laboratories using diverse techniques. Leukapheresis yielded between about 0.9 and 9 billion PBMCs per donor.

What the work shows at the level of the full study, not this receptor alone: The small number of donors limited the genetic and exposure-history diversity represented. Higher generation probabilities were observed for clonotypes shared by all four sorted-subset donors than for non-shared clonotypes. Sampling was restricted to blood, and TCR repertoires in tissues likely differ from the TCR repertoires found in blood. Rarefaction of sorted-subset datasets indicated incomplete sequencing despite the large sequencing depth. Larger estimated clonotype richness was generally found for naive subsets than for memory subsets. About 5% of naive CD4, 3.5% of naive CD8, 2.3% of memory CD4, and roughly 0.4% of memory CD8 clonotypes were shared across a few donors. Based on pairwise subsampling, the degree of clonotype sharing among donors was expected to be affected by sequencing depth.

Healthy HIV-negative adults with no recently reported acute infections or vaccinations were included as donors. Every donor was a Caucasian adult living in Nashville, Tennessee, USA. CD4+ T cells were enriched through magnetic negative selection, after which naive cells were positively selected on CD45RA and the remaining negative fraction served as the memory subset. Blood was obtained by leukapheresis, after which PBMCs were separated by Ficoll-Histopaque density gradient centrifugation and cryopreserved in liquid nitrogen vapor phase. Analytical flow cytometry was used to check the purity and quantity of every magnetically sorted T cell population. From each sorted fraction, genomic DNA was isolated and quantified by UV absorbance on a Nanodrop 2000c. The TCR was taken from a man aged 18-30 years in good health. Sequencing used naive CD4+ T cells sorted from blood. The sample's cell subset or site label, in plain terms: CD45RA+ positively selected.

The DNA is TGTGCCAGCAGCTCCCGGACTAGCGGGATCACAGATACGCAGTATTTT. Translation gives CASSSRTSGITDTQYF. Here the chain combines TRBV11-2 and TRBJ2-3, and 12 junction bases match TRBD2. At the junction V is shortened by 4 bases and J by 2 bases; bases outside the gene matches: 4. CDR3 length: 16 amino acids, cysteine to phenylalanine. CDR3 DNA only is kept here, 48 bases in frame from base 1. CDR1 is given as SGHAT and CDR2 as FQNNGV, both from the germline V gene.